The next 13 T cell receptor beta chains were all read from a single sample in a study of blood T cell repertoires in COVID-19. Assay used: immunoSEQ multiplex PCR; TCRdb lists only in-frame clones, some missing. The sample lists 470,000 or so clones, roughly nine tenths occurring once. Sequencing was carried out using PBMCs or T cells enriched from blood (not recorded which). The receptor set was obtained from a young woman with acute COVID-19.

The count of this clone is one. The genes are TRBV4-3 and TRBJ2-2, with D perhaps TRBD1 (6 bases). The CDR3 sequence is 19 residues long. Germline values: CDR1 LGHNA, CDR2 YSLEER. Trimming took 0 bases from V and 4 from J, leaving 21 bases between them. The CDR3 loop is CASSQEKVLGTPFTGELFF. The CDR3 DNA follows: TGCGCCAGCAGCCAAGAAAAAGTTTTAGGGACACCATTCACCGGGGAGCTGTTTTTT.

This chain uses TRBV7-3 with TRBJ2-2; 7 nucleotides match TRBD1. The V gene's germline CDR1 is SGHTA and CDR2 FQGTGA. With V trimmed by 1 base and J by 6 bases, 8 bases remained unmatched. The length of the CDR3 is 16 residues. DNA of the CDR3: TGTGCCAGCAGCTTAAACCACAGGGGAATAGCCGGGGAGCTGTTTTTT. This encodes CASSLNHRGIAGELFF.

The chain couples TRBV4-1 to TRBJ2-3; D is ambiguous. Germline CDR1 reads MGHRA; CDR2 reads YSYEKL. This CDR3 contains 14 residues. The ends were cut back, 0 bases at V and 2 bases at J, with 6 bases in the middle. The CDR3 here is CASSQDINTDTQYF. The CDR3 coding sequence is TGCGCCAGCAGCCAAGATATAAACACAGATACGCAGTATTTT.

The chain uses TRBV2 and TRBJ1-4, with D perhaps matching TRBD1 (6 bases). The length of the CDR3 is 15 residues. Trimming shortened V by 10 bases and J by 8 bases, and 23 bases separated the two germline ends. In germline, CDR1 is SNHLY, CDR2 FYNNEI. CDR3 residues: CATVPRDITGEKLFF. As DNA, the CDR3 is TGTGCCACCGTCCCCCGGGACATCACAGGGGAAAAACTGTTTTTT.

The chain has TRBV6-6 and TRBJ1-2; the match to TRBD1 covers 8 bases. Germline values: CDR1 MNHNY, CDR2 SVGAGI (reference sequence). Unmatched junction bases numbered 10, after V lost 2 bases and J lost 8 bases. This CDR3 has 15 residues. The DNA for the CDR3 is TGTGCCAGCAGTTACCTCGACAGGGGTGGATCGGGCTACACCTTC. It is translated as CASSYLDRGGSGYTF.

This chain uses TRBV6-5 with TRBJ2-7; D possibly corresponds to TRBD2 (5 bases). The germline V and J ends were trimmed by 4 bases and 7 bases, with 11 bases remaining between them. The germline V gene encodes CDR1 MNHEY and CDR2 SVGAGI. The CDR3 is 12 residues long. CDR3 protein: CASSSEGREQYF. In nucleotides, the CDR3 is TGTGCCAGCAGTTCCGAAGGGAGAGAGCAGTACTTC.

Comment on this clone: The same CDR3 arises from other DNA sequences in this sample as well. The chain uses TRBV13 and TRBJ2-7, with 8 bases matching TRBD1. From germline, CDR1 is PRHDT and CDR2 FYEKMQ (reference sequence). Losses at the gene ends were 0 bases for V and 0 bases for J; bases not matched to a gene: 1. The CDR3 is made up of 15 amino acids. The CDR3 DNA sequence: TGTGCCAGCAGCTTAGGCGGACAGGGCTCCTACGAGCAGTACTTC. Amino acid sequence: CASSLGGQGSYEQYF. Together with reference TRBV13 and TRBJ2-7, the CDR3 gives the full variable domain: AAGVIQSPRHLIKEKRETATLKCYPIPRHDTVYWYQQGPGQDPQFLISFYEKMQSDKGSIPDRFSAQQFSDYHSELNMSSLELGDSALYFCASSLGGQGSYEQYFGPGTRLTVT.

This chain uses TRBV5-6 with TRBJ2-7; 11 bases are shared with TRBD1. The V segment lost 4 bases and the J segment 6 bases; nucleotides outside the gene matches: 3. The CDR3 contains 13 residues. From germline, CDR1 is SGHDT and CDR2 YYEEEE. The CDR3 region has the DNA TGTGCCAGCAGCGGGACAGGGGGGCTCGAGCAGTACTTC. Protein product: CASSGTGGLEQYF. The full variable domain, with the rest looked up from reference TRBV5-6 and TRBJ2-7, is DAGVTQSPTHLIKTRGQQVTLRCSPKSGHDTVSWYQQALGQGPQFIFQYYEEEERQRGNFPDRFSGHQFPNYSSELNVNALLLGDSALYLCASSGTGGLEQYFGPGTRLTVT.

This sequence joins TRBV4-1 and TRBJ1-6; D unresolved. CDR1 and CDR2 from the germline V gene are MGHRA and YSYEKL. V lost 0 bases and J 7 bases, leaving 13 bases between the germline ends. CDR3 size: 16 residues. The CDR3, as DNA: TGCGCCAGCAGCCAAGATAACAGAAAAATGAATTCACCCCTCCACTTT. Its translation is CASSQDNRKMNSPLHF.

This chain connects TRBV12-3 or TRBV12-4 to TRBJ1-4; D gene ambiguous. The CDR3 loop spans 13 amino acids. The ends were cut back, 1 base at V and 7 bases at J, with 7 bases in the middle. CDR3 sequence reads: CASSLGTSEKLFF. CDR3 in DNA: TGTGCCAGCAGTTTAGGGACTTCTGAAAAACTGTTTTTT.

This CDR3 is CASSLDNGASGSKNIQYF. DNA of the CDR3: TGTGCCAGCAGCTTAGATAATGGGGCTAGCGGGAGCAAGAACATTCAGTACTTC. The rearrangement uses TRBV11-3 and TRBJ2-4, with TRBD2 identical over 10 bases. Germline V gene sequence: CDR1 SGHNT, CDR2 YENEEA. This CDR3 comprises 18 residues. The J segment lost 7 bases and the V segment lost 0 bases, leaving 12 bases of the junction unmatched.

V usage is TRBV27 and J usage is TRBJ2-7; the D gene is possibly TRBD1 (6 bases). Trimming pared 5 bases from V and 3 bases from J, leaving 14 bases between. The CDR3 runs 14 residues. CDR1 and CDR2 from the germline V gene are MNHEY and SMNVEV (reference sequence). CDR3 loop: CASSRTTGFYEQYF. The CDR3 DNA follows: TGTGCCAGCAGTCGAACTACAGGGTTCTACGAGCAGTACTTC.

The CDR3 nucleotides are TGTGCCAGCACTCTCGGTGTGAACACTGAAGCTTTCTTT. This encodes CASTLGVNTEAFF. This sequence joins TRBV7-3 and TRBJ1-1; D gene unclear. The germline gives CDR1 SGHTA, CDR2 FQGTGA. The CDR3 runs 13 residues. With 7 bases removed from V and 0 bases from J, the gap between germline ends came to 9 bases.